This entry features one T cell receptor (beta chain) sequence. There is no known antigen for this receptor. There are no base qualities to consult, and no much larger clone falls within one base. Libraries were made using the immunoSEQ multiplex PCR assay. For the multiplex PCR, a mixture combining 60 forward primers for TCR Vbeta segments and 13 reverse primers for TCR Jbeta segments was used. The CDR3 region of rearranged TCR beta genes was amplified from genomic DNA by a multiplex PCR assay. On the Illumina HiSeq System, the amplified TCR beta libraries were sequenced as 87-base-pair reads. The published analysis was carried out like this. A later analysis counted about 82 million unique TCR beta chains across the 550 to 750 repertoires, and some 12 million of these chains were shared by at least two donors. Raw reads were error-corrected and collapsed into unique sequences by a nearest-neighbor algorithm in which closely related sequences were merged to remove PCR and sequencing errors. Alignment of CDR3 sequences to IMGT reference sequences was used to assign V, D and J gene segments. Each retained sequence needed at least a six-nucleotide match to both a V gene segment and a J gene segment. Rearrangements were called productive when the CDR3 lacked stop codons and stayed in frame with V and J; all others were non-productive. Following IMGT convention, CDR3 was defined as the stretch from the second conserved V-encoded cysteine up to the conserved J-encoded phenylalanine. In an earlier analysis of roughly 580 of the donors, sequences lacking an unambiguous match to a single V gene segment were excluded. An earlier analysis of some 610 of the donors called V segments functional above 56.7% productive rearrangements and segregating when the between-donor standard deviation exceeded 5%. A statistical classification framework was developed to diagnose cytomegalovirus status using the catalog of TCR beta chain sequences. In a later analysis, TCR nucleotide sequences were compared against IMGT/GENE-DB human TR gene sequences so that V and J genes could be assigned. Using the TCRdist pipeline, a later analysis assigned CDR3 sequences along with most-parsimonious VDJ recombination scenarios. In a later analysis, every TCR beta chain was defined by the combination of its CDR3 amino acid sequence and its V-gene family, and reads without a unique V-gene family were dropped. As a way to deal with suspected cross-contamination and a sequencing artifact, a later analysis dropped nearly 600 nucleotide sequences that were highly shared and had low generation probability. In a later analysis, a clonal expansion index for each public chain was calculated from normalized within-repertoire ranks of inferred template counts. In a later analysis, generation probabilities were computed using a VDJ recombination model fitted to out-of-frame rearrangements, and the results were checked against IGoR. In a later analysis, hypergeometric tests were used to score TCR-TCR, TCR-HLA and TCR-CMV co-occurrence, with a repertoire-size bias correction applied to TCR pairs. To estimate false discovery rates, a later analysis permuted the HLA or CMV assignments 20 times. In a later analysis, co-occurring TCRs were grouped using DBSCAN, with TCRdist sequence similarity added in when clustering inside HLA-allele-positive subsets. For co-occurrence clustering, repertoires with fewer than 30,000 or more than 120,000 public chains were excluded, along with several repertoires with anomalous nucleotide sharing. Drawn from immuneACCESS, this table holds only the in-frame rearrangements with V and J called that TCRdb kept. Clones are partly lost; checked studies trace under half to an unresolved V gene and leave the rest unexplained. From that table come the V and J calls and clone size; the DNA was used to work out D and trimming. Recorded for this sample are 270,000 or so clones; about nine tenths of them occurred a single time. Of the sample, 1.5% to 2% falls within the top ten clones.

This sample is part of a study of cytomegalovirus exposure and HLA in healthy donors (dated by TCRdb to the late 2010s). Regarding the study in general: In an earlier analysis of 587 of the donors, 276 Gb of sequence data and approximately 120 million unique TCR beta sequences from 150 million to 200 million T cells were reported. In an earlier analysis of a few hundred of the donors, high-throughput TCR beta sequencing was used to judge whether each TCR beta V gene segment behaved as functional or pseudogenic. Several DR-DQ haplotypes were treated as single units for association and clustering because of strong linkage in the cohort. Donor age, sex, ethnicity and CMV serostatus were compiled alongside the repertoire data. A later analysis re-analyzed previously published TCR beta repertoires from roughly 600 donors and added high-resolution HLA genotyping to study TCR occurrence patterns. Rather than drawing on any new phenotypic data, the later analysis identified candidate immune exposures from TCR beta sequences and the way those sequences occurred across donors. All discovery cohort repertoires had been generated using a single sequencing platform. HLA typing included class I and class II loci at four-digit resolution. The study profiled the T cell repertoires of fewer than 850 subjects by immunosequencing and related them to cytomegalovirus serostatus. To predict cytomegalovirus infection status, the study combined high-throughput TCR immunosequencing, statistical association of individual TCRs with disease status, and machine learning. On average, over 200,000 unique TCR beta nucleotide sequences were sequenced per donor among 300 to 500 genotyped donors of the cohort, with 15% to 20% of those sequences being non-productive. Of the 350 to 450 genotyped donors, over 80% were placed in the genetic ancestry cluster associated with self-reported Caucasian donors. Typing coverage varied by locus: about 620-640 donors for A, B, C, DRB1 and DQB1; approximately 560 for DQA1; over 600 for DPA1; roughly 450 for DPB1. An early release covering 550 to 650 HLA-typed donors comprised about 290 gigabases of sequencing data and around 80 million unique TCR sequences. Genome-wide SNP genotypes for about 55% of the 666 donors were used in a later genetic analysis, which treated that subset as a discovery cohort. Along with the approximately 700-subject first cohort, a separate validation cohort of about 110 different subjects was used. The study was designed to test whether signatures of past pathogen exposure could be identified by cataloging public T cell receptors. Study-wide findings and limitations: When HLA alleles, especially DR and DQ, strongly co-occurred, TCR associations were difficult to assign to individual alleles. The study gave a list of about 150 TCR beta chains associated with cytomegalovirus. This cohort had only TCR beta chains sequenced, and the lack of alpha or paired-chain data limited which features could be detected. According to a later analysis, TCR association rates differed among HLA loci, with DRB1 alleles showing the most associated TCRs and HLA-C alleles showing the fewest. Most TCR sequences were observed very rarely across donors, whereas some public TCRs were present in many individuals. A further reported finding was that TCR beta sequences accurately predicted the HLA-A and HLA-B alleles for most subjects in the first cohort. In vitro tests confirmed that a few of the cytomegalovirus-associated TCR beta chains recognize cytomegalovirus antigens. Compared with equally common non-associated chains, HLA-associated TCR beta chains in a later analysis were more clonally expanded and had lower generation probabilities. According to a later analysis, parvovirus B19, influenza, CMV and Epstein-Barr virus appeared linked to several top co-occurrence clusters. Immune exposure information for the cohort was limited to CMV serostatus. Linkage disequilibrium might explain the correlated functional status among segregating V segments, but an unknown experimental factor could not be excluded. An association between a missense DCLRE1C variant and V-gene and J-gene trimming of TCR beta chains was found in a later genetic analysis and replicated in an independent cohort. Roughly uniform sequencing depth across donors was assumed in presence/absence analyses, although this assumption may not hold. According to the authors, the approach could potentially be generalized to other disease states and immunological phenotypes. The 87-base-pair reads could not distinguish some IMGT-functional V segments, including TRBV6-2 and TRBV6-3, so those segments were excluded. In a later genetic analysis, fewer N-insertions in productive TCRs were reported among donors in an Asian-associated ancestry cluster than the approximately 670-donor mean. Cytomegalovirus status was reported to be diagnosed by the classifier with high specificity and sensitivity in both the original and validation cohorts. Because counts were too low, some 17 rarely observed V segments, including chromosome 9 orphons, were left out of the earlier analysis of over 550 of the donors. According to a later analysis, most CMV-associated TCR beta chains appeared to be HLA-restricted, and the HLA associations seemed to be driven largely by CMV exposure. An earlier analysis of approximately 530 of the donors showed that most TCR beta V segments appeared in productive rearrangements either about 87% or about 30% of the time, which broadly matched IMGT annotations. A later analysis associated around 16,000 TCR beta sequences with specific HLA alleles at a false discovery rate of 0.05. HLA typing was unavailable for some donors at each locus, so association tests used only the typed subset. A cluster of highly shared sequence variants was judged likely to represent a technical artifact of the sequencing pipeline.

The CDR3 starts with the cysteine, ends with the phenylalanine, and has 18 residues. The sequence is cut down to CDR3 DNA, 54 bases in frame from base 1. Taken from the germline V gene, the CDR1 and CDR2 loops are SGDLS and YYNGEE. V is pruned by 0 bases and J by 6 bases, leaving 14 bases of the junction without a gene match. In total, approximately 610 healthy bone marrow donors made up the cohort. At the time of sampling, all cohort members were nominally healthy, though unrecorded immune exposures were likely present. The donor was CMV seronegative and belonged to the group of several hundred seronegative cohort members. A peripheral blood sample was collected from each donor, and TCR beta sequencing was performed on peripheral blood mononuclear cells. Genomic DNA was extracted from the blood cell samples with the Qiagen DNeasy Blood Extraction Kit.

Recombination connected TRBV9 to TRBJ2-1, and TRBD2 aligns with 8 junction nucleotides. The sequence derives from a girl aged 2-10 years in good health and CMV-seronegative. Sequencing was performed on PBMCs. The DNA sequence is TGTGCCAGCAGCGTAGACCCCCCTGGTGGCGGGGGGCTCAATGAGCAGTTCTTC. Translated, it gives CASSVDPPGGGGLNEQFF.